This TCR beta chain was identified during a study of T cells in localized non-small cell lung cancer. Points from the study as a whole: Since sequencing was restricted to only one region of the tumor, intratumor heterogeneity remains a possibility. Uninvolved adjacent lung had more T cell clonality than any other tissue, topping tumor.

Between the trimmed V and J ends, which lost 0 bases and 1 base, there was a span of 6 bases. This CDR3 region has 14 residues. Germline-derived CDR1 and CDR2 are ENHRY and SYGVKD. Concerning this clone: No antigen is known for it.

Generated by immunoSEQ multiplex PCR, the TCRdb table keeps only in-frame clones and is missing some. The sample records about 52,000 clones, 60% to 85% being singletons. This chain uses TRBV10-3 with TRBJ1-1, with no clear D. The specimen comprised PBMCs, sampled before any cancer treatment. This clonotype was sampled from a woman aged 35-75 years with stage II lung adenocarcinoma. CDR3 region: CAISESSRNTEAFF. The CDR3 nucleotides read TGTGCCATCAGTGAGTCGTCGAGGAACACTGAAGCTTTCTTT.